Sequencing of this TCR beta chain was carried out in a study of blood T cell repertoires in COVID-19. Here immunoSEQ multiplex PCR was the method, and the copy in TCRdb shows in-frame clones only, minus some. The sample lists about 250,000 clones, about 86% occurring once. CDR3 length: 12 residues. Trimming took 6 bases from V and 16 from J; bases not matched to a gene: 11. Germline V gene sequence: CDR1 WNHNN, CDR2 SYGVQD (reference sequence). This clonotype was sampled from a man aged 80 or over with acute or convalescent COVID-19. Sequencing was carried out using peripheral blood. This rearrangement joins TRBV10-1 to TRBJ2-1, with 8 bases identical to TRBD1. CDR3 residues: CASSGQGTKQFF. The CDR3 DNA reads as TGCGCCAGCAGCGGACAGGGAACTAAACAATTCTTC.